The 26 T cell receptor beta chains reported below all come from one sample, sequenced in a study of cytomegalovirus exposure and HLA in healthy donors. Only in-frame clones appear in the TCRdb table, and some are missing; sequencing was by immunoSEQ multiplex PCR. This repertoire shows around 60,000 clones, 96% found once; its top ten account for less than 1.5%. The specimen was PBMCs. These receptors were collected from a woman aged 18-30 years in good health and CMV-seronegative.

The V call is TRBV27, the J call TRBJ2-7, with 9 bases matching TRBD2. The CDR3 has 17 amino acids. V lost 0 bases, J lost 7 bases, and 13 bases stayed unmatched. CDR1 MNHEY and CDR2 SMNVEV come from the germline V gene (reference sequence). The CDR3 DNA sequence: TGTGCCAGCAGTTTATCTTGGGCTAGCGGGAACGGAGGGGAGCAGTACTTC. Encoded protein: CASSLSWASGNGGEQYF.

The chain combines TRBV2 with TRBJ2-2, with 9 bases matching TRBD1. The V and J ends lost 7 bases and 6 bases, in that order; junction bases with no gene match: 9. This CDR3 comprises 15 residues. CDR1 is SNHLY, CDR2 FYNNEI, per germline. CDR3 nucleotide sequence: TGTGCCAGCAAATTCGGACAGGGGTGGGCCGGGGAGCTGTTTTTT. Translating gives CASKFGQGWAGELFF.

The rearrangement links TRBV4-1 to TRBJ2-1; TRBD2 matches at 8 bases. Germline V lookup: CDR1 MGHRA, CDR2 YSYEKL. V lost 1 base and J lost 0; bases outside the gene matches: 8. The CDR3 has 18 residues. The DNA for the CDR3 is TGCGCCAGCAGCCAAGGCGGACTAGCCGGAAGCTCCTACAATGAGCAGTTCTTC. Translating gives CASSQGGLAGSSYNEQFF.

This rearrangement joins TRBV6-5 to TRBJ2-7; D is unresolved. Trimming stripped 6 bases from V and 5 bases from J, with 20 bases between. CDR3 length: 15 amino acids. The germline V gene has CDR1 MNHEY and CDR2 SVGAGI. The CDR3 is CASSPLRALSDEQYF. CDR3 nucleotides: TGTGCCAGCAGCCCCTTACGTGCCCTCTCGGACGAGCAGTACTTC.

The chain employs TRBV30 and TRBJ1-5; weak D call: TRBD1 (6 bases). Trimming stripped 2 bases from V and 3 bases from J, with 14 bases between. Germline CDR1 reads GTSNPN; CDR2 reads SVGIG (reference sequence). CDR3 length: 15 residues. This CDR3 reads CAWSSPGTNNQPQHF. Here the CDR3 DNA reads TGTGCCTGGAGTAGCCCCGGGACAAACAATCAGCCCCAGCATTTT.

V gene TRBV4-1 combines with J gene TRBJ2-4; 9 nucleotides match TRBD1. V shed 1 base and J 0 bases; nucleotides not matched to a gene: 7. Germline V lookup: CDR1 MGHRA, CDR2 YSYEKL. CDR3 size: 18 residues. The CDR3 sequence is CASSQGGQGSRAKNIQYF. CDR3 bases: TGCGCCAGCAGCCAAGGTGGACAGGGGAGCCGAGCCAAAAACATTCAGTACTTC.

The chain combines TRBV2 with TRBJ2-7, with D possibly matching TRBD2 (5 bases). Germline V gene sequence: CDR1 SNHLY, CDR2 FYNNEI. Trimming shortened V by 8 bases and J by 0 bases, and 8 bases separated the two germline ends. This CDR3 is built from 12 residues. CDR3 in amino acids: CASQEASYEQYF. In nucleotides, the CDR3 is TGTGCCAGCCAGGAGGCCTCCTACGAGCAGTACTTC.

This CDR3 reads CASRLAGAYNEQFF. CDR3 nucleotide sequence: TGTGCCAGCAGACTGGCGGGTGCCTACAATGAGCAGTTCTTC. This chain connects TRBV5-4 to TRBJ2-1; maybe TRBD2 (5 bases). Trimming shortened V by 5 bases and J by 2 bases, and 11 bases separated the two germline ends. Germline V gives CDR1 SGHNT, CDR2 YYREEE (reference sequence). CDR3 length equals 14 residues.

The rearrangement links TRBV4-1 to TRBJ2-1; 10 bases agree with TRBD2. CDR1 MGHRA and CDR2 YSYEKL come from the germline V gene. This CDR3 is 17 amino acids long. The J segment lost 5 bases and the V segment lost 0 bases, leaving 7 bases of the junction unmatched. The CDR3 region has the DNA TGCGCCAGCAGCCAAGATCGGTGGACTAGCGGCGACAATGAGCAGTTCTTC. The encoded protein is CASSQDRWTSGDNEQFF.

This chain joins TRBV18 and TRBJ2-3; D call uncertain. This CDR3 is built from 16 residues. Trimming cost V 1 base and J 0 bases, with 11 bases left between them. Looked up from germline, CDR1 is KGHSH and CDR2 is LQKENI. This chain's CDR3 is CASSPRARSSTDTQYF. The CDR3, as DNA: TGTGCCAGCTCACCACGAGCCCGATCTAGCACAGATACGCAGTATTTT.

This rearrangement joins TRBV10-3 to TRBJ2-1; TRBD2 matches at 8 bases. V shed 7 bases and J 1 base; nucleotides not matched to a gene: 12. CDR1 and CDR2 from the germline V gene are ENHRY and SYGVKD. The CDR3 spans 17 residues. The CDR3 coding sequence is TGTGCCATCACCCGCCGGGCGGGAGGCGGTTCCTACAATGAGCAGTTCTTC. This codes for CAITRRAGGGSYNEQFF.

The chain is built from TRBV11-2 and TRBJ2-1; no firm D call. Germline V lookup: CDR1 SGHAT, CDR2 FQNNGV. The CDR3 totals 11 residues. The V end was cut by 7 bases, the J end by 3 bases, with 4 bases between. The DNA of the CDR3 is TGTGCCAGCACCTACTACAATGAGCAGTTCTTC. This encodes CASTYYNEQFF.

The CDR3 coding sequence is TGTGCCAGCAGCTCCCCTGGGCGGGGGGCCTTGTACGAGCAGTACTTC. It is translated as CASSSPGRGALYEQYF. The rearrangement uses TRBV7-2 and TRBJ2-7; 8 nucleotides align to TRBD2. Unmatched junction bases numbered 12, after V lost 4 bases and J lost 4 bases. The CDR3 has 16 residues. Looked up from germline, CDR1 is SGHTA and CDR2 is FQGNSA.

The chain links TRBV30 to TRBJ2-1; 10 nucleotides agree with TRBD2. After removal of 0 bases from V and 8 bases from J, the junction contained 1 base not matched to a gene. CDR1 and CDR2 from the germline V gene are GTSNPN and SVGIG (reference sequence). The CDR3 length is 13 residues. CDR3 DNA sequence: TGTGCCTGGAGTGTAGGGACTAGCGATGAGCAGTTCTTC. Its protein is CAWSVGTSDEQFF.

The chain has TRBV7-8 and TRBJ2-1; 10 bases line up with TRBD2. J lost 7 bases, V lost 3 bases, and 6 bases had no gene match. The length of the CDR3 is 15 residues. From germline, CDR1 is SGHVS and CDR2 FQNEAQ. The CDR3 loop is CASSFASGSWNEQFF. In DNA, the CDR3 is TGTGCCAGCAGCTTCGCTAGCGGGAGTTGGAATGAGCAGTTCTTC.

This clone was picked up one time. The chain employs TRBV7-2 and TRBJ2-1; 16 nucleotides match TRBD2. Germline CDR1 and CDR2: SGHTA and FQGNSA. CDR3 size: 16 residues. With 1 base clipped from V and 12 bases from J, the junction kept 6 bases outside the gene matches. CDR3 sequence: CASSLGGLAGGRGQFF. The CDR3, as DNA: TGTGCCAGCAGCTTAGGGGGACTAGCGGGAGGGCGGGGGCAGTTCTTC.

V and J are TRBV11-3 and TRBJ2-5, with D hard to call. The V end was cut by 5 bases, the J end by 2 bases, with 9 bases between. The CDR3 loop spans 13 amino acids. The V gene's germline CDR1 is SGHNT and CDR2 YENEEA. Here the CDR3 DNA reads TGTGCCAGCAGCGCGAGCGTGCAAGAGACCCAGTACTTC. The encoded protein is CASSASVQETQYF.

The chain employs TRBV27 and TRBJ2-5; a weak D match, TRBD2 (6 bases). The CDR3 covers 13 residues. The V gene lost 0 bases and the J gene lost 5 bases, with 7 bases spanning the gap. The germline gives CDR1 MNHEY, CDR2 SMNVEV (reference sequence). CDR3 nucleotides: TGTGCCAGCAGTTTATCGGCGGGGGAGACCCAGTACTTC. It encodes CASSLSAGETQYF.

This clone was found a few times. This CDR3 is CASSREPGHLNTEAFF. CDR3 sequence (DNA): TGTGCCAGCAGCAGGGAACCGGGACACCTGAACACTGAAGCTTTCTTT. The chain recombines TRBV21-1 with TRBJ1-1; the table assigns TRBD1, which was not confirmed against the DNA. TRBV21-1 is described as a pseudogene. CDR3 length equals 16 residues.

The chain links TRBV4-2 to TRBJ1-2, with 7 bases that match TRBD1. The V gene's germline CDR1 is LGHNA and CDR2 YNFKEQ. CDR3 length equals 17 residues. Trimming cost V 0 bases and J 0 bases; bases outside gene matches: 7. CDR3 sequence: CASSQEAQGGANYGYTF. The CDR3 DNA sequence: TGTGCCAGCAGCCAAGAGGCCCAGGGGGGAGCTAACTATGGCTACACCTTC.

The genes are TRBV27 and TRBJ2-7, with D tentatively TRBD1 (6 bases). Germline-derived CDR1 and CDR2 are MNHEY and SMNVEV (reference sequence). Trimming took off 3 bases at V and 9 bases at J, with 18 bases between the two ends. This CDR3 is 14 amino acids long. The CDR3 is CASSFGVLGAVQYF. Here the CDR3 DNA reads TGTGCCAGCAGTTTTGGGGTCCTGGGGGCGGTGCAGTACTTC.

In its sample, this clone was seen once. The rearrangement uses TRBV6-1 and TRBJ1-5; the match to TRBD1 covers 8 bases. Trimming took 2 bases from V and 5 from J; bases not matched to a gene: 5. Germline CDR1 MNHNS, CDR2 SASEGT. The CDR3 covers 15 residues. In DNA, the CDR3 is TGTGCCAGCAGTGAACGGGCAGGGGGCCATCAGCCCCAGCATTTT. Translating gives CASSERAGGHQPQHF.

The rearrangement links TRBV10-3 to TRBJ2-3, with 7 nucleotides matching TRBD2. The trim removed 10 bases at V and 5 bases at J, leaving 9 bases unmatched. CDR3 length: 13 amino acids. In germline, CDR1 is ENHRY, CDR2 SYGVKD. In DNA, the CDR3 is TGTGCCAGCAGCGGGGTATGGGGAGATACGCAGTATTTT. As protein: CASSGVWGDTQYF.

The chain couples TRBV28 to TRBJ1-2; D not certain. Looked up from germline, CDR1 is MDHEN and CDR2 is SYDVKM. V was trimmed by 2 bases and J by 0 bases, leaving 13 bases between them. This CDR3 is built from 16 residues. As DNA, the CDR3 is TGTGCCAGCAGTTTAAGGTCCCGGGGAGCTAACTATGGCTACACCTTC. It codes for CASSLRSRGANYGYTF.

The CDR3 protein is CASSLQGWYEQYF. The CDR3 DNA sequence: TGTGCCAGCAGCTTGCAGGGGTGGTACGAGCAGTACTTC. This chain uses TRBV5-6 with TRBJ2-7, with a weak D call TRBD1 (6 bases). The V end was cut by 1 base, the J end by 4 bases, with 9 bases between. Germline loops: CDR1 SGHDT, CDR2 YYEEEE. The CDR3 consists of 13 residues. Based on the CDR3 plus reference TRBV5-6 and TRBJ2-7, the full variable domain is DAGVTQSPTHLIKTRGQQVTLRCSPKSGHDTVSWYQQALGQGPQFIFQYYEEEERQRGNFPDRFSGHQFPNYSSELNVNALLLGDSALYLCASSLQGWYEQYFGPGTRLTVT.

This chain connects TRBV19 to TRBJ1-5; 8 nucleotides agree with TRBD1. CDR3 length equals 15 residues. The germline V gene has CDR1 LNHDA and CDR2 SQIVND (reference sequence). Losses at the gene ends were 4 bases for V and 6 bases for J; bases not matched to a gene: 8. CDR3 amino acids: CASSSGRGLGQPQHF. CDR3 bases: TGTGCCAGTAGTAGTGGCAGGGGGCTCGGTCAGCCCCAGCATTTT.